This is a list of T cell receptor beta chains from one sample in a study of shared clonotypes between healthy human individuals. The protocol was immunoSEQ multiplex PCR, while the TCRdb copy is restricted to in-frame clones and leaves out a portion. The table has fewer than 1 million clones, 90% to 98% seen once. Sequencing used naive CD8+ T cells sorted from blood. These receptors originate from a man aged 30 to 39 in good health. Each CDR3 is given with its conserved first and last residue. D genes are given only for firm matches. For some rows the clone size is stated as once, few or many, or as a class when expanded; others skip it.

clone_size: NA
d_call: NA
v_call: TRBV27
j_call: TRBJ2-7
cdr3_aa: CASSLSLRYEQYF
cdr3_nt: TGTGCCAGCAGTTTATCGCTCAGGTACGAGCAGTACTTC

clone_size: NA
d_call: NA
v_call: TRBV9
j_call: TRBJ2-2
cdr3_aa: CASSVSPGELFF
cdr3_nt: TGTGCCAGCAGCGTAAGTCCCGGGGAGCTGTTTTTT

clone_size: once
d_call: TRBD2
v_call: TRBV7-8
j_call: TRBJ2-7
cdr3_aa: CASSLVGAGTSYEQYF
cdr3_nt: TGTGCCAGCAGCTTAGTCGGGGCCGGGACTAGCTACGAGCAGTACTTC

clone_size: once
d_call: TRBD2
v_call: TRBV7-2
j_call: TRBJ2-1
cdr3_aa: CASRPTSGSSSYNEQFF
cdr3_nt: TGTGCCAGCAGACCGACTAGCGGGAGTTCCTCCTACAATGAGCAGTTCTTC

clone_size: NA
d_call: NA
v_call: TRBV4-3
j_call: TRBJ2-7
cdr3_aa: CASSQDWAGGTYEQYF
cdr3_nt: TGCGCCAGCAGCCAAGATTGGGCAGGGGGGACCTACGAGCAGTACTTC

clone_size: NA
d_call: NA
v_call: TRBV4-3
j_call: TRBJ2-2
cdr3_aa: CASSQDTGELFF
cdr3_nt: TGCGCCAGCAGCCAAGACACCGGGGAGCTGTTTTTT

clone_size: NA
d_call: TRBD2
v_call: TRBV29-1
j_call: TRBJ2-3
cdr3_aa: CSVGGVAGVFLTSTDTQYF
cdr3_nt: TGCAGCGTTGGGGGGGTAGCGGGAGTTTTCCTTACTAGCACAGATACGCAGTATTTT

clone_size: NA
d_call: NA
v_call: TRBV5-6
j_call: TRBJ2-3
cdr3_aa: CASSGGYEDEDTDTQYF
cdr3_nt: TGTGCCAGCAGCGGGGGGTACGAGGATGAGGATACAGATACGCAGTATTTT

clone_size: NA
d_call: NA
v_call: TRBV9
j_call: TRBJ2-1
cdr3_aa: CASSVGNNEQFF
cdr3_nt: TGTGCCAGCAGCGTCGGCAACAATGAGCAGTTCTTC

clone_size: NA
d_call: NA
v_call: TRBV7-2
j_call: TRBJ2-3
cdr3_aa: CASSLSLAPSDTQYF
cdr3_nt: TGTGCCAGCAGCTTAAGCCTAGCACCATCAGATACGCAGTATTTT

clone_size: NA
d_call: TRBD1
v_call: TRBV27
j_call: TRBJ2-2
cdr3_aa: CASSFPAGDRRSTGELFF
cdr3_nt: TGTGCCAGCAGTTTCCCGGCAGGGGACAGGAGATCAACTGGGGAGCTGTTTTTT

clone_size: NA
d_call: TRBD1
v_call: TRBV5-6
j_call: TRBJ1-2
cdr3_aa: CASSFTTGMVVYGYTF
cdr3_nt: TGTGCCAGCAGCTTTACGACAGGGATGGTCGTCTATGGCTACACCTTC

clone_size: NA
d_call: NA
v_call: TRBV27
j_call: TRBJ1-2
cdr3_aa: CASSSRQPATNYGYTF
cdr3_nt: TGTGCCAGCAGTTCGAGGCAACCCGCAACTAACTATGGCTACACCTTC

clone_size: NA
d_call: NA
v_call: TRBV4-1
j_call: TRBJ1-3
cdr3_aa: CASSPRGTDSGNTIYF
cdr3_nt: TGCGCCAGCAGCCCCCGGGGTACCGACTCTGGAAACACCATATATTTT

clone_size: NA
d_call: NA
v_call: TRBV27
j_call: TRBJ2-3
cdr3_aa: CASTSGTLIARDTQYF
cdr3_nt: TGTGCCAGCACATCCGGGACTCTTATTGCGAGGGATACGCAGTATTTT

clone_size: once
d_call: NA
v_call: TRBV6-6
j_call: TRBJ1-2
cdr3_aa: CASSQTVNYGYTF
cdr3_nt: TGTGCCAGCAGTCAGACAGTTAACTATGGCTACACCTTC

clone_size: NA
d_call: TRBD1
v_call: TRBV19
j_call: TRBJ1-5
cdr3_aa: CASTPGTDQPQHF
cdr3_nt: TGTGCCAGTACCCCCGGGACAGATCAGCCCCAGCATTTT

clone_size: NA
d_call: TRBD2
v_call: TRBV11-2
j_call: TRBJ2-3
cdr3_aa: CASSLGLAGAGDTQYF
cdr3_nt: TGTGCCAGCAGCTTGGGACTAGCGGGAGCAGGAGATACGCAGTATTTT

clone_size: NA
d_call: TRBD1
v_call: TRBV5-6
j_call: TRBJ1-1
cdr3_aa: CASSPDRVFRMNTEAFF
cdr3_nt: TGTGCCAGCAGCCCGGACAGGGTTTTTCGCATGAACACTGAAGCTTTCTTT

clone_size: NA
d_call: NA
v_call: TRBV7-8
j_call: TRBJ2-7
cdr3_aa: CASRDGSSATQYEQYF
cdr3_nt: TGTGCCAGCAGGGACGGCAGCTCAGCTACCCAGTACGAGCAGTACTTC

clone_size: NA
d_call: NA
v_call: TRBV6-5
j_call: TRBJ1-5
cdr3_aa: CASSFRGNQPQHF
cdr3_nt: TGTGCCAGCAGTTTTAGAGGCAATCAGCCCCAGCATTTT

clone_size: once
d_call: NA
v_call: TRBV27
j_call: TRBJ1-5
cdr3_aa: CASSLSRSNQPQHF
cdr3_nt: TGTGCCAGCAGTTTATCGCGAAGTAATCAGCCCCAGCATTTT

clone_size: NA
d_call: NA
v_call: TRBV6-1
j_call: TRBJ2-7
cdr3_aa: CASRGESGEWYEQYF
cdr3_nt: TGTGCCAGCAGGGGAGAATCGGGAGAATGGTACGAGCAGTACTTC

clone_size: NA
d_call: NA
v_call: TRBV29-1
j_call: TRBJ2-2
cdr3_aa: CSALLAFRYTGELFF
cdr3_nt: TGCAGCGCCTTGTTAGCTTTCAGGTACACCGGGGAGCTGTTTTTT

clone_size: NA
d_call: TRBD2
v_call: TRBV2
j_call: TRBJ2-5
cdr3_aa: CASSPGEGLQETQYF
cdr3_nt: TGTGCCAGCAGTCCTGGGGAGGGCCTCCAAGAGACCCAGTACTTC

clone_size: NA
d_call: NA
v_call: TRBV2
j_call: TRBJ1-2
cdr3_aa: CASSPGVGPYGYTF
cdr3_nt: TGTGCCAGCAGCCCGGGGGTCGGGCCCTATGGCTACACCTTC

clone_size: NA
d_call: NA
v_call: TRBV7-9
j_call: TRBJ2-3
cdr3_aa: CASLGDRPASTDTQYF
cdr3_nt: TGTGCCAGCCTAGGGGACCGACCCGCTAGCACAGATACGCAGTATTTT

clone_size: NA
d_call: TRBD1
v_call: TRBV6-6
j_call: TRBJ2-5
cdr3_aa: CASSSGQGHQGAQYF
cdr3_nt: TGTGCCAGCAGTTCTGGACAGGGCCACCAAGGGGCCCAGTACTTC

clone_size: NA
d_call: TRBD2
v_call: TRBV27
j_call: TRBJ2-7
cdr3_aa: CASSLGGFRDSYEQYF
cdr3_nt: TGTGCCAGCAGTTTGGGGGGGTTCCGCGATTCCTACGAGCAGTACTTC

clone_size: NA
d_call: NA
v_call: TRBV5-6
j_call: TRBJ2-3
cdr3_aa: CASSSLGGVVDTQYF
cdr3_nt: TGTGCCAGCAGCTCACTGGGGGGAGTGGTAGATACGCAGTATTTT

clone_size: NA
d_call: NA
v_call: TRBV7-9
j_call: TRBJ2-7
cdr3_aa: CASRMTSGVGEQYF
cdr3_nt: TGTGCCAGCCGAATGACATCCGGGGTTGGCGAGCAGTACTTC

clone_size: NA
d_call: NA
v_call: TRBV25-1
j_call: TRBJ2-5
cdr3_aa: CASSELRREEETQYF
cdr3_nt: TGTGCCAGCAGTGAATTGAGGCGGGAAGAAGAGACCCAGTACTTC

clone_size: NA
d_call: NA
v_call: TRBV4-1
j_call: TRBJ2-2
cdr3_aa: CASSQGSGNTGELFF
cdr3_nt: TGCGCCAGCAGCCAAGGGTCGGGGAACACCGGGGAGCTGTTTTTT

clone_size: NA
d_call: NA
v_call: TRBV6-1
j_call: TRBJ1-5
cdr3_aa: CASSEARASYQPQHF
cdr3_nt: TGTGCCAGCAGTGAAGCCCGGGCCTCCTATCAGCCCCAGCATTTT

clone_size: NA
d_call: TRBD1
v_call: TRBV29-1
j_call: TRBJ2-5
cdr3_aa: CSVEDPGTEQETQYF
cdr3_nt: TGCAGCGTTGAAGACCCGGGGACAGAGCAAGAGACCCAGTACTTC

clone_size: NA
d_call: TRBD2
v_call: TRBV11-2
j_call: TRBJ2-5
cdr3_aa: CASSLGREGLLKETQYF
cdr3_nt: TGTGCCAGCAGCTTAGGCAGGGAGGGACTCCTAAAAGAGACCCAGTACTTC

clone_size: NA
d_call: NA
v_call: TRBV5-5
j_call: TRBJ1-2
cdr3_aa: CASSPWTDEYGYTF
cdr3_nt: TGTGCCAGCAGCCCCTGGACCGATGAATATGGCTACACCTTC

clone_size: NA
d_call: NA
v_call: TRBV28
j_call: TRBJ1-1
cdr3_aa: CASRGSDKNTEAFF
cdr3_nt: TGTGCCAGCAGGGGCTCTGACAAGAACACTGAAGCTTTCTTT

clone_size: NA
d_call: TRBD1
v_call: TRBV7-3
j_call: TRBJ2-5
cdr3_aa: CASSETGTGVRGHETQYF
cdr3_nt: TGTGCCAGCAGCGAAACCGGGACAGGGGTTCGAGGGCACGAGACCCAGTACTTC

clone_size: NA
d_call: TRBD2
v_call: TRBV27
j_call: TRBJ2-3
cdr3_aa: CASSFGLAADTQYF
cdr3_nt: TGTGCCAGCAGTTTCGGACTAGCAGCAGATACGCAGTATTTT

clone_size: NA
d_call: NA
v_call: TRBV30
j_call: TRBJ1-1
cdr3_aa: CAWSSGVNTEAFF
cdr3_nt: TGTGCCTGGAGTTCAGGGGTGAACACTGAAGCTTTCTTT

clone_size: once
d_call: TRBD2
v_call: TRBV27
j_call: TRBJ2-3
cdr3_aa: CSSSHRGVGYTDTQYF
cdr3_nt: TGTTCCAGCAGCCACCGGGGGGTGGGATACACAGATACGCAGTATTTT

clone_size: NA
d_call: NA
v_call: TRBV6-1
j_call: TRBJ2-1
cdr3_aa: CASRGRDNEQFF
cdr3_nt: TGTGCCAGCAGAGGTCGGGACAATGAGCAGTTCTTC

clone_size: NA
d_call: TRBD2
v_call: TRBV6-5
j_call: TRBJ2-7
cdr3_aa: CASSYSSGSYEQYF
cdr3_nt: TGTGCCAGCAGTTATTCTAGCGGGAGTTACGAGCAGTACTTC

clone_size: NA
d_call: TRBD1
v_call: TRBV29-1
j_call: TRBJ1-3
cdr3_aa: CSSLRDRAGISGNTIYF
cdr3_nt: TGCAGCTCCCTCAGGGACAGGGCAGGGATCTCTGGAAACACCATATATTTT

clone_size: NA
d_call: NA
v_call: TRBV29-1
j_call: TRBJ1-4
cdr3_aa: CSVEQIATNEKLFF
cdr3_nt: TGCAGCGTTGAGCAGATTGCAACTAATGAAAAACTGTTTTTT

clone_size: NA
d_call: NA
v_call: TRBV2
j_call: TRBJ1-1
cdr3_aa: CASSELTGENTEAFF
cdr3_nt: TGTGCCAGCAGTGAACTCACGGGGGAGAACACTGAAGCTTTCTTT

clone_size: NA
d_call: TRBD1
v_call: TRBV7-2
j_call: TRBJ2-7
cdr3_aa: CASSFLGGNEQYF
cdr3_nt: TGTGCCAGCAGCTTCTTAGGGGGCAATGAGCAGTACTTC

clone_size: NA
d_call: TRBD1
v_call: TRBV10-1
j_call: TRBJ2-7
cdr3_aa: CASSEEGAGDEQYF
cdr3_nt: TGCGCCAGCAGTGAGGAGGGGGCCGGGGACGAGCAGTACTTC

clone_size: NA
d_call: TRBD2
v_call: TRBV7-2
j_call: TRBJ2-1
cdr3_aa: CASSLLFGTSGGNEQFF
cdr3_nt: TGTGCCAGCAGCTTACTGTTCGGGACTAGCGGGGGCAATGAGCAGTTCTTC

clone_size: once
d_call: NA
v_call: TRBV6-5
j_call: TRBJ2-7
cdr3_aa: CASSYVGAHGSYEQYF
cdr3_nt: TGTGCCAGCAGTTACGTGGGGGCGCATGGCTCCTACGAGCAGTACTTC

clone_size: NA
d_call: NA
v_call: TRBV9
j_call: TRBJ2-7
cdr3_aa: CASSVGGNSYEQYF
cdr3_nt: TGTGCCAGCAGCGTAGGTGGGAATTCCTACGAGCAGTACTTC

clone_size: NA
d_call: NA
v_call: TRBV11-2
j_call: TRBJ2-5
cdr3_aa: CASSLGGTYQETQYF
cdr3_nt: TGTGCCAGCAGCTTGGGCGGGACGTACCAAGAGACCCAGTACTTC

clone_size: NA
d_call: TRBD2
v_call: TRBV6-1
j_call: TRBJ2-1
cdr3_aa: CASRGTSGMYEQFF
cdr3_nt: TGTGCCAGCAGAGGGACTAGCGGGATGTATGAGCAGTTCTTC

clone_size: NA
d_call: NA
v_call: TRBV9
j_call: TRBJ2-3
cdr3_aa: CASSVAIQPTGDTQYF
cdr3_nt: TGTGCCAGCAGCGTAGCAATCCAGCCCACGGGGGATACGCAGTATTTT

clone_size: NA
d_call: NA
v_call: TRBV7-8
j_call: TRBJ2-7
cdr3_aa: CASSLARRTYEQYF
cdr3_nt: TGTGCCAGCAGCTTGGCGCGCAGGACCTACGAGCAGTACTTC

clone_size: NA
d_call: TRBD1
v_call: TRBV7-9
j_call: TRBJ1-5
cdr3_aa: CASSAGQGFQPQHF
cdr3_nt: TGTGCCAGCAGCGCAGGACAGGGGTTTCAGCCCCAGCATTTT

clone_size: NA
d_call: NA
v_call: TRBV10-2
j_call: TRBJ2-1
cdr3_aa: CASSGTSSGGEQFF
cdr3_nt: TGCGCCAGCTCGGGGACTTCCTCCGGGGGTGAGCAGTTCTTC

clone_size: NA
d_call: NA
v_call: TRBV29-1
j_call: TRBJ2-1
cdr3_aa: CSVETLTLSSYNEQFF
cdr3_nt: TGCAGCGTTGAAACACTTACCCTCAGCTCCTACAATGAGCAGTTCTTC

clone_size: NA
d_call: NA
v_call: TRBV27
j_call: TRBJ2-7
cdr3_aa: CASRIGTSVVYEQYF
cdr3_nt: TGTGCCAGCAGAATAGGGACATCCGTGGTCTACGAGCAGTACTTC